A selection of T cell receptor beta chains follows, all from one sample in a study of identical twins. TCRdb independently ran MiXCR on the 5' RACE reads; one entry per CDR3 protein. This table holds nearly 650,000 distinct CDR3 sequences, about 7.1% found once. This same sample was also part of a study on yellow fever vaccine responses in identical twins.

Material: PBMCs. These receptor sequences come from a woman between 18 and 29 years old in good health. Each CDR3 is given with its conserved first and last residue. The order of the fields is clone size, D gene, J gene, V gene, CDR3 protein, CDR3 DNA. The D gene is left open where the match is weak. Part of the rows lack a size; the others show once, few, many or a class for expanded clones.

clone size: -; D gene: -; J gene: TRBJ2-5; V gene: TRBV11-2; CDR3 protein: CASSLGKGGHRKETQYF; CDR3 DNA: TGTGCCAGCAGCTTAGGAAAAGGAGGGCACCGTAAAGAGACCCAGTACTTC
clone size: few; D gene: -; J gene: TRBJ1-1; V gene: TRBV29-1; CDR3 protein: CSGRGGGFTEAFF; CDR3 DNA: TGCAGCGGAAGGGGAGGGGGGTTCACTGAAGCTTTCTTT
clone size: few; D gene: -; J gene: TRBJ2-5; V gene: TRBV20-1; CDR3 protein: CSAMWGFKETQYF; CDR3 DNA: TGCAGTGCTATGTGGGGGTTTAAAGAGACCCAGTACTTC
clone size: -; D gene: -; J gene: TRBJ1-2; V gene: TRBV5-1; CDR3 protein: CASTPGGDDCGYTF; CDR3 DNA: TGCGCCAGCACCCCCGGGGGTGATGACTGTGGCTACACCTTC
clone size: many; D gene: -; J gene: TRBJ2-2; V gene: TRBV6-5; CDR3 protein: CASSSTGITGELFF; CDR3 DNA: TGTGCCAGCAGTTCAACAGGGATCACCGGGGAGCTGTTTTTT
clone size: few; D gene: TRBD2; J gene: TRBJ2-3; V gene: TRBV5-5; CDR3 protein: CASSLRLAGVTDTQYF; CDR3 DNA: TGTGCCAGCAGCTTGAGGCTAGCGGGGGTCACAGATACGCAGTATTTT
clone size: many; D gene: TRBD2; J gene: TRBJ2-1; V gene: TRBV7-3; CDR3 protein: CASSNPQETSGTNEQFF; CDR3 DNA: TGTGCCAGCAGCAACCCCCAGGAGACTAGCGGGACCAATGAGCAGTTCTTC
clone size: few; D gene: -; J gene: TRBJ2-5; V gene: TRBV28; CDR3 protein: CASSFALGGKETQYF; CDR3 DNA: TGTGCCAGCAGTTTCGCCCTAGGGGGAAAAGAGACCCAGTACTTC
clone size: -; D gene: -; J gene: TRBJ1-1; V gene: TRBV20-1; CDR3 protein: CSARVSGIELHTEAFF; CDR3 DNA: TGCAGTGCTAGAGTTTCAGGGATAGAGCTACACACTGAAGCTTTCTTT
clone size: -; D gene: -; J gene: TRBJ2-1; V gene: TRBV20-1; CDR3 protein: CSADRGREPISYNEQFF; CDR3 DNA: TGCAGCGCTGACCGGGGGCGGGAGCCGATCTCCTACAATGAGCAGTTCTTC
clone size: few; D gene: TRBD2; J gene: TRBJ2-3; V gene: TRBV4-2; CDR3 protein: CASSQDGGRRGTDTQYF; CDR3 DNA: TGTGCCAGCAGCCAAGACGGCGGGAGGAGAGGCACAGATACGCAGTATTTT
clone size: few; D gene: -; J gene: TRBJ2-2; V gene: TRBV5-1; CDR3 protein: CASSLANRATGELFF; CDR3 DNA: TGCGCCAGCAGCTTGGCAAACAGGGCCACCGGGGAGCTGTTTTTT
clone size: few; D gene: -; J gene: TRBJ1-6; V gene: TRBV25-1; CDR3 protein: CASSQAGNSPLHF; CDR3 DNA: TGTGCCAGCAGTCAGGCAGGGAATTCACCCCTCCACTTT
clone size: few; D gene: TRBD2; J gene: TRBJ2-7; V gene: TRBV29-1; CDR3 protein: CSVAVTSGRTYEQYF; CDR3 DNA: TGCAGCGTTGCTGTCACTAGCGGGAGGACCTACGAGCAGTACTTC
clone size: many; D gene: -; J gene: TRBJ2-3; V gene: TRBV6-5; CDR3 protein: CASSYSIGGKDTDTQYF; CDR3 DNA: TGTGCCAGCAGTTACTCGATAGGGGGGAAAGACACAGATACGCAGTATTTT
clone size: many; D gene: -; J gene: TRBJ1-2; V gene: TRBV20-1; CDR3 protein: CSASWGNYGYTF; CDR3 DNA: TGCAGTGCTAGCTGGGGCAACTATGGCTACACCTTC
clone size: many; D gene: -; J gene: TRBJ1-1; V gene: TRBV12-3/TRBV12-4; CDR3 protein: CASRAGLLNTEAFF; CDR3 DNA: TGTGCCAGCAGGGCAGGGCTCCTGAACACTGAAGCTTTCTTT
clone size: -; D gene: TRBD2; J gene: TRBJ2-1; V gene: TRBV20-1; CDR3 protein: CSYSGRNFVEQFF; CDR3 DNA: TGCAGTTATAGCGGGAGGAACTTTGTTGAGCAGTTCTTC
clone size: -; D gene: TRBD2; J gene: TRBJ2-5; V gene: TRBV5-1; CDR3 protein: CASSPSQRGKETQYF; CDR3 DNA: TGCGCCAGCAGCCCTAGTCAGCGGGGGAAAGAGACCCAGTACTTC
clone size: few; D gene: -; J gene: TRBJ1-1; V gene: TRBV29-1; CDR3 protein: CSHSAATEAFF; CDR3 DNA: TGCAGTCACTCCGCTGCCACTGAAGCTTTCTTT
clone size: many; D gene: TRBD1; J gene: TRBJ2-7; V gene: TRBV6-1; CDR3 protein: CASSSLHRDRGLKQYF; CDR3 DNA: TGTGCCAGCAGCTCTTTACACCGGGACAGGGGGCTTAAGCAGTACTTC
clone size: many; D gene: TRBD2; J gene: TRBJ2-4; V gene: TRBV7-3; CDR3 protein: CASSSGLAGPIAKNIQYF; CDR3 DNA: TGTGCCAGCAGCTCAGGACTAGCGGGACCAATAGCCAAAAACATTCAGTACTTC
clone size: -; D gene: TRBD1; J gene: TRBJ2-2; V gene: TRBV5-1; CDR3 protein: CASSFGQANTGELFF; CDR3 DNA: TGCGCCAGCAGCTTCGGACAGGCGAACACCGGGGAGCTGTTTTTT